The sample holds a few counts of the clone carrying this T cell receptor (beta chain). Its antigen is currently unknown. cDNA synthesis used the whole RNA isolate, giving expressed TCRB sequences. Mean read depth for naive, central memory and regulatory T cell samples was about 3.6 million reads. Here immunoSEQ multiplex PCR was the method, and the copy in TCRdb shows in-frame clones only, minus some. The sample lists under 800,000 clones; about 14% were seen once. This sample was taken from a study of beta chain features in type 1 diabetes. Whole-study context: Cells sorted and examined across all samples totaled more than 95,000,000. Study-wide points: A pattern of fewer insertions and more deletions at VDJ junctions was seen in type 1 diabetes patients. Among patients, naive, central memory and Treg TCRB repertoires appeared more similar than among healthy donors.

Trimming removed 7 bases from V and 8 bases from J; junction bases left unmatched: 11. This CDR3 is 14 amino acids long. CDR1 ENHRY and CDR2 SYGVKD come from the germline V gene. This sequence was found in a man between 18 and 29 years old in good health. Sequencing was carried out using naive CD4+ T cells from blood. This rearrangement joins TRBV10-3 to TRBJ2-1; the match to TRBD2 covers 7 bases. Here the CDR3 reads CAINARGGIDEQFF. The CDR3 nucleotides read TGTGCCATCAATGCCCGGGGAGGGATCGATGAGCAGTTCTTC.